Listed below are T cell receptor beta chains from one sample, sequenced in a study of blood T cell repertoires in COVID-19. Clones were read by immunoSEQ multiplex PCR, and TCRdb kept only the in-frame ones, dropping some. The sample contains approximately 190,000 clones, around 84% of which appear only once. The specimen sequenced was PBMCs or T cells enriched from blood (not recorded which). Receptors originate from a woman between 25 and 40 years old who had been exposed to COVID-19. Each CDR3 is given with its conserved first and last residue. The size entry is marked missing in some rows and otherwise reads once, few, many or a size class.

j_gene,abundance,v_gene,CDR3aa
TRBJ2-5,.,TRBV19,CASSIDSGAGETQYF
TRBJ2-5,.,TRBV30,CAWSHDRGPNIKETQYF
TRBJ1-2,.,TRBV4-1,CASSQAVAGASGYTF
TRBJ1-3,.,TRBV7-2,CASSLATGPGNTIYF
TRBJ2-5,.,TRBV30,CAHGLAGIYF
TRBJ1-4,.,TRBV2,CASSGNSRGGEKLFF
TRBJ1-6,.,TRBV10-1,CASSERQGNGSPLHF
TRBJ1-1,.,TRBV7-2,CASSSGGWAEAFF
TRBJ1-5,.,TRBV12-5,CASLWGGYDQPQHF
TRBJ1-5,.,TRBV19,CASSVGQGRHQPQHF
TRBJ1-2,.,TRBV4-1,CASSQGEAVYYGYTF
TRBJ1-6,.,TRBV11-2,CASSLGAGYNSPLHF
TRBJ2-5,.,TRBV10-1,CASSSDNQETQYF
TRBJ1-1,once,TRBV10-2,CASSLSRVNTEAFF
TRBJ2-7,.,TRBV11-2,CASSPSSSSYEQYF
TRBJ2-5,once,TRBV11-2,CASSLVTGKETQYF
TRBJ1-1,.,TRBV7-9,CASSLTEFEAFF
TRBJ1-6,.,TRBV19,CASSPGRASSYNSPLHF
TRBJ2-1,.,TRBV2,CASSELRVSYNEQFF
TRBJ2-5,.,TRBV10-1,CASSENGGGVETQYF
TRBJ2-6,.,TRBV5-1,CASSSGAYSGANVLTF
TRBJ2-7,.,TRBV11-2,CASSLDRAAYEQYF
TRBJ1-6,.,TRBV4-1,CASSQDLGAGGGSPLHF
TRBJ1-4,.,TRBV2,CASGRQVGGEKLFF
TRBJ1-2,.,TRBV18,CASSPSQNGYTF
TRBJ1-3,.,TRBV3-1/TRBV3-2,CASSQGNAVGTGSGNTIYF
TRBJ2-7,.,TRBV7-2,CASSLIAGGPSEQYF
TRBJ1-2,.,TRBV6-4,CASSETADYGYTF
TRBJ1-2,.,TRBV24-1,CATSAVPGGHGYTF
TRBJ1-5,.,TRBV27,CASSRGLGEPQHF
TRBJ1-5,.,TRBV19,CASTLEGRSNQPQHF
TRBJ1-1,.,TRBV6-5,CASSLRPGQGNTEAFF
TRBJ1-5,.,TRBV19,CASSVTGADDQPQHF
TRBJ1-4,few,TRBV3-1/TRBV3-2,CASSHVPGQSRNEKLFF
TRBJ1-4,.,TRBV11-2,CASSRLDRGHEKLFF
TRBJ2-4,.,TRBV29-1,CSALLSGGPNIQYF
TRBJ2-2,.,TRBV11-2,CASSLILGGPNTGELFF
TRBJ2-1,.,TRBV3-1/TRBV3-2,CASSHSLGGASQFF
TRBJ1-2,.,TRBV29-1,CSVESANYGYTF
TRBJ2-2,few,TRBV11-2,CASSPLRGRTGELFF
TRBJ2-1,.,TRBV7-8,CASSLRQGGQFF
TRBJ1-1,.,TRBV5-6,CASSFIQGANTEAFF
TRBJ1-5,once,TRBV6-1,CASSELGSAQANQPQHF
TRBJ1-1,.,TRBV21-1,CASSIGSQGVMNTEAFF
TRBJ1-2,.,TRBV7-8,CASSSGTGVYGYTF
TRBJ2-5,.,TRBV5-1,CASSLGPGETQYF
TRBJ2-7,.,TRBV11-2,CASSLVGFGTYEQYF
TRBJ2-2,.,TRBV19,CASSTRNTGELFF
TRBJ1-4,.,TRBV13,CASSLDRGNEKLFF